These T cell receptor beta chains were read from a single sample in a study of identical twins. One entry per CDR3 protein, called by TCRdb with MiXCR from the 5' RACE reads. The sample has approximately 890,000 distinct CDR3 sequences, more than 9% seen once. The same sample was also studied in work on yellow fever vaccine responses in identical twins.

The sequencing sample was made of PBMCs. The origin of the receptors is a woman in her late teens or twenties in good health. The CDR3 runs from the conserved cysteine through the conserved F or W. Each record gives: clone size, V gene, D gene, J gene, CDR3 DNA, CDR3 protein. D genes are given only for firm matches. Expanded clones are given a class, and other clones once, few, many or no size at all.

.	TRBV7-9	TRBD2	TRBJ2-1	TGTGCCAGCAGTTGGACTAGCGGGGACCTACAGGATGAGCAGTTCTTC	CASSWTSGDLQDEQFF
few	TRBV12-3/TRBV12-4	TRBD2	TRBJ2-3	TGTGCCAGCACTGGACTAGCGAGCACAGATACGCAGTATTTT	CASTGLASTDTQYF
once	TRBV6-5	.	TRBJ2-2	TGTGCCAGCAGTTACTCTTACGGGGCTCCTAGAGGGGGGGAGCTGTTTTTT	CASSYSYGAPRGGELFF
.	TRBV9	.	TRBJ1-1	TGTGCCAGCAGCGAGGGAGGCCTCACTGAAGCTTTCTTT	CASSEGGLTEAFF
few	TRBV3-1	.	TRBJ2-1	TGTGCCAGCAGCCAAGTTGGGGCCACCGCCTCCTCCTACAATGAGCAGTTCTTC	CASSQVGATASSYNEQFF
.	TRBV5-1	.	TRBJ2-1	TGCGCCAGCGGGTTCGGGGGCTCCTACAATGAGCAGTTCTTC	CASGFGGSYNEQFF
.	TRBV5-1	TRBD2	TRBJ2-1	TGCGCCAGCAGCTTGGGAGGGACTAGCGGGGGGCCCCTCAATGAGCAGTTCTTC	CASSLGGTSGGPLNEQFF
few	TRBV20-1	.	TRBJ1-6	TGCAGTGCTAGAGACCAGGGTTCACCCCTCCACTTT	CSARDQGSPLHF
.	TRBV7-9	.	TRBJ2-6	TGTGCCAGCAGCACCCGGGACACATCTGGGGCCAACGTCCTGACTTTC	CASSTRDTSGANVLTF
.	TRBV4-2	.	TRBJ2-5	TGTGCCAGCAGCCAAGAAGGGGTGGAGGAGACCCAGTACTTC	CASSQEGVEETQYF
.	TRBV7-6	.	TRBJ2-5	TGTGCCAGCAGCTCTTCGGGGTGGCAAGAGACCCAGTACTTC	CASSSSGWQETQYF
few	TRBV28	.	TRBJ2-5	TGTGCCAGCAGTACAAGCCGGTACCAAGAGACCCAGTACTTC	CASSTSRYQETQYF
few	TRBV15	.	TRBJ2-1	TGTGCCACCAGCAGAGCCGGGACGGCACTTGGAGAGCAGTTCTTC	CATSRAGTALGEQFF
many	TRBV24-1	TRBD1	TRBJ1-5	TGTGCCACCAGTGACGCGACAGGGGGGAGAGATCAGCCCCAGCATTTT	CATSDATGGRDQPQHF
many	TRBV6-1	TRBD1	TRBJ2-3	TGTGCCAGCAGTCCCGCGGACAGGTCAGATACGCAGTATTTT	CASSPADRSDTQYF
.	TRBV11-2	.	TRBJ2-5	TGTGCCAGCAGCTTAGGAGGGTCTCAACCCTGGACCCAGTACTTC	CASSLGGSQPWTQYF
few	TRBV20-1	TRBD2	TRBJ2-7	TGCAGTGCTAGAGACGGGAGGGTGGACTACGAGCAGTACTTC	CSARDGRVDYEQYF
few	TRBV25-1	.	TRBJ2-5	TGTGCCAGCAGTGACCGACAGTTAAGACAAGAGACCCAGTACTTC	CASSDRQLRQETQYF
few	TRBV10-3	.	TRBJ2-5	TGTGCCATCAGTAGGGGATTGGAGACCCAGTACTTC	CAISRGLETQYF
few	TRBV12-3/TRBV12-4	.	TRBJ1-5	TGTGCCAGCAGGATAGGGGGGCCCCATCAGCCCCAGCATTTT	CASRIGGPHQPQHF
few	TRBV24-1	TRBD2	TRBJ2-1	TGTGCCACCAGTGATACGGGCGGGAGCTCCTACAATGAGCAGTTCTTC	CATSDTGGSSYNEQFF
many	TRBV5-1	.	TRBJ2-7	TGCGCCAGCAGCTTGGGTATGTACGAGCAGTACTTC	CASSLGMYEQYF
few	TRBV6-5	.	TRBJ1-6	TGTGCCAGCAGTTACGCCGAACAGGGACCCCTCCACTTT	CASSYAEQGPLHF
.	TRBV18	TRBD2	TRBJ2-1	TGTGCCAGCTCACCATGGACTAGTCTACATGATGAGCAGTTCTTC	CASSPWTSLHDEQFF
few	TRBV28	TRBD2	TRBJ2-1	TGTGCCAGCAGTTTAGTGGCTAGCGGGAGGCAGAATGAGCAGTTCTTC	CASSLVASGRQNEQFF
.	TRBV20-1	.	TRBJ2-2	TGCAGTGCTAGTTCCCCCAGGGGCGCGGGCACCGGGGAGCTGTTTTTT	CSASSPRGAGTGELFF
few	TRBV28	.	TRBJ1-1	TGTGCCAGCAGAGTAAGGGGTCGGATGAACACTGAAGCTTTCTTT	CASRVRGRMNTEAFF
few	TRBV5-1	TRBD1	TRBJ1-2	TGCGCCAGCAGCTTGGCCTCCATCCGGACAGGGTCTAACTATGGCTACACCTTC	CASSLASIRTGSNYGYTF
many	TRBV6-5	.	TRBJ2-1	TGTGCCAGCACCTCCGGACATGAGCAGTTCTTC	CASTSGHEQFF
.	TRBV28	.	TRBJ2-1	TGTGCCAGCAGCCTAGCTAGGCTCAATGAGCAGTTCTTC	CASSLARLNEQFF
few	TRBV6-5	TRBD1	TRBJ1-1	TGTGCCAGCAGTTGGGACAGCATGAACACTGAAGCTTTCTTT	CASSWDSMNTEAFF
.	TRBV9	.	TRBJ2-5	TGTGCCAGCAGCGGGTCCGTGGGGGGTCAGGAGACCCAGTACTTC	CASSGSVGGQETQYF
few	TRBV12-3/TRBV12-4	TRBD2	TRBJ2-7	TGTGCCAGCAGTTTTGGGGCGGGAGTGGGCGAGCAGTACTTC	CASSFGAGVGEQYF
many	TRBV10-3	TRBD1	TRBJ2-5	TGTGCCATCAGTGGACAGGGGAAAGAGACCCAGTACTTC	CAISGQGKETQYF
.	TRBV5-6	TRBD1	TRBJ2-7	TGTGCCAGCAGCTTGGCTAGCGACAGGGGCACCTACGAGCAGTACTTC	CASSLASDRGTYEQYF
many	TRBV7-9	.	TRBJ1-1	TGTGCCAGCAGCTTAGTGGGAGGAGCTTTCTTT	CASSLVGGAFF
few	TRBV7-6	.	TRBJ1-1	TGTGCCAGCAGCTTACTTGGGGGAGGGGGCACTGAAGCTTTCTTT	CASSLLGGGGTEAFF
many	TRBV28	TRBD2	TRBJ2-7	TGTGCCAGCAGCAGGGACTACTTGAGCTCCTACGAGCAGTACTTC	CASSRDYLSSYEQYF
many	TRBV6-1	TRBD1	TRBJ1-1	TGTGCCAGCAGCCGGACAGGGGGCACTGAAGCTTTCTTT	CASSRTGGTEAFF
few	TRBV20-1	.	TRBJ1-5	TGCAGTGCAGCTTGGGTCTTAGATCAGCCCCAGCATTTT	CSAAWVLDQPQHF
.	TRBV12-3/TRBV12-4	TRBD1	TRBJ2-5	TGTGCCAGCAGTAAGCCCAGTCAGGGGGCGTTGGAGACCCAGTACTTC	CASSKPSQGALETQYF
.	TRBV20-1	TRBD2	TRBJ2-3	TGCAGTGCTAGTAGGGGACTAGCGGGAGATTATAGCACAGATACGCAGTATTTT	CSASRGLAGDYSTDTQYF
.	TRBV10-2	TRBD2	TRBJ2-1	TGCGCCAGCAGTGACCGCTTAACGGGACTAGCGGGGAGCAATGAGCAGTTCTTC	CASSDRLTGLAGSNEQFF
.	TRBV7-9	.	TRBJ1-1	TGTGCCAGCAGCTTCCCCACAGGGCGAATGAACACTGAAGCTTTCTTT	CASSFPTGRMNTEAFF
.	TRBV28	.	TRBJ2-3	TGTGCCAGCTTCCGAGGTGGGTCGACAGGTGGAGATACGCAGTATTTT	CASFRGGSTGGDTQYF
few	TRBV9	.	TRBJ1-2	TGTGCCAGCAGCCTATACAACTATGGCTACACCTTC	CASSLYNYGYTF
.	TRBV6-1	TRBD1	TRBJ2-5	TGTGCCAGCAGACGACAGGGGGCCCAAGAGACCCAGTACTTC	CASRRQGAQETQYF
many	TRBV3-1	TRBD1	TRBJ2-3	TGTGCCAGCAGCCAGGGGACAGCCCTTATGTATTTT	CASSQGTALMYF
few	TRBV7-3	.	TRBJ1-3	TGTGCCAGCAGCTTAAGATGGTGGCAAGCGACTGGAAACACCATATATTTT	CASSLRWWQATGNTIYF
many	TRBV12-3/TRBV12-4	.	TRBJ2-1	TGTGCCAGCAGTTTTGTTGACAGCGGGTCGTATGAGCAGTTCTTC	CASSFVDSGSYEQFF
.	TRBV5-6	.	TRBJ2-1	TGTGCCAGCAGCCACTCTCCGGGGACCGAGGAGCAGTTCTTC	CASSHSPGTEEQFF
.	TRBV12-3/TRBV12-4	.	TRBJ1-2	TGTGCCAGCAGTTTTGGTGGGAAGGGGGTAAGAGGCTACACCTTC	CASSFGGKGVRGYTF
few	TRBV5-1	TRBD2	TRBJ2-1	TGCGCCAGCAGCGGGGGGGTTAGCCGCGAGTTTTTGAATGAGCAGTTCTTC	CASSGGVSREFLNEQFF
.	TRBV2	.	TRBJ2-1	TGTGCCAGCAGTGATTCGAGGATTTCGAAGCGTTACAATGAGCAGTTCTTC	CASSDSRISKRYNEQFF
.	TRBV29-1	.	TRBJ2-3	TGCAGCGCATCAACAGCAACCTACACAGATACGCAGTATTTT	CSASTATYTDTQYF
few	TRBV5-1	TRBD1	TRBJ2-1	TGCGCCAGCAGCCGAACGGGACAGGTGGACAATGAGCAGTTCTTC	CASSRTGQVDNEQFF
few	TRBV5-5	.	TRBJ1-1	TGTGCCAGCAGCCCCCGCGGTGGGTCGTACACTGAAGCTTTCTTT	CASSPRGGSYTEAFF
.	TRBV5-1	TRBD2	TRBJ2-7	TGCGCCAGCAGCTTTGGTAGCGGGATTTACGAGCAGTACTTC	CASSFGSGIYEQYF
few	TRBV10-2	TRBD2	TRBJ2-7	TGCGCCAGCATGTACGGACTAGCGGGAGGGCTCGACGAGCAGTACTTC	CASMYGLAGGLDEQYF
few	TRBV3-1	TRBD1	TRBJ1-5	TGTGCCAGCAGCCAAAATACCGGGACAGAGACTAATCAGCCCCAGCATTTT	CASSQNTGTETNQPQHF